The 10 T cell receptor beta chains below come from one sample, sequenced in a study of blood T cell repertoires in COVID-19. Produced via immunoSEQ multiplex PCR; TCRdb's table is partial and in-frame only. The sample includes approximately 380,000 clones, approximately 90% of them seen just once. The sample taken for sequencing was PBMCs or T cells enriched from blood (not recorded which). The receptors were sampled from a woman aged 40 to 49 who had been exposed to COVID-19.

This chain joins TRBV6-1 and TRBJ2-7, with a tentative D call TRBD2 (6 bases). Germline-derived CDR1 and CDR2 are MNHNS and SASEGT. The CDR3 extends over 14 amino acids. V shed 2 bases and J shed 3 bases, with 11 bases lying between them. CDR3 bases: TGTGCCAGCAGTGAATACGGGGGTCGCTACGAGCAGTACTTC. It is translated as CASSEYGGRYEQYF.

This clone was seen once. The chain has TRBV6-5 and TRBJ2-1; D possibly corresponds to TRBD2 (5 bases). This CDR3 has 15 amino acids. The V end was cut by 0 bases, the J end by 0 bases, with 6 bases between. CDR1 is MNHEY, CDR2 SVGAGI, per germline. CDR3 in amino acids: CASSYSTSSYNEQFF. The CDR3 region has the DNA TGTGCCAGCAGTTACTCCACTAGCTCCTACAATGAGCAGTTCTTC.

The V call is TRBV5-5, the J call TRBJ1-6; D is perhaps TRBD1 (5 bases). With 4 bases removed from V and 6 bases from J, the gap between germline ends came to 8 bases. The CDR3 totals 13 residues. Per germline, CDR1 SGHKS and CDR2 YYEKEE (reference sequence). In DNA form, the CDR3 reads TGTGCCAGCAGCATAGACAGTAATTCACCCCTCCACTTT. This encodes CASSIDSNSPLHF.

This clone showed up just once. V gene TRBV2 combines with J gene TRBJ2-2; TRBD1 aligns across 9 bases. The CDR3 totals 13 residues. Germline assignment: CDR1 SNHLY and CDR2 FYNNEI. V shed 6 bases, J shed 5 bases, and the junction held 1 base outside the gene matches. The CDR3: CASRGQGTGELFF. The CDR3 bases are TGTGCCAGCAGGGGACAGGGAACCGGGGAGCTGTTTTTT.

This clone was recorded a few times. The chain employs TRBV19 and TRBJ1-2; TRBD1 matches at 9 bases. With V trimmed by 3 bases and J by 3 bases, 5 bases remained unmatched. CDR1 LNHDA and CDR2 SQIVND come from the germline V gene (reference sequence). This CDR3 has 15 residues. This CDR3 is CASSIDRGKDYGYTF. In DNA, the CDR3 is TGTGCCAGTAGTATCGACAGGGGGAAGGACTATGGCTACACCTTC.

The gene calls are TRBV19 and TRBJ2-5; weak D call: TRBD2 (7 bases). This CDR3 region has 14 residues. Germline V gives CDR1 LNHDA, CDR2 SQIVND (reference sequence). V lost 3 bases and J lost 2, with 10 bases in between. The CDR3 is CASSMGGPQETQYF. CDR3 sequence (DNA): TGTGCCAGTAGTATGGGGGGGCCTCAAGAGACCCAGTACTTC.

The genes are TRBV5-1 and TRBJ1-2; TRBD1 might be the D (5 bases). Germline values: CDR1 SGHRS, CDR2 YFSETQ. The CDR3 is 13 amino acids. Between the trimmed V and J ends, which lost 4 bases and 8 bases, there was a span of 15 bases. The CDR3: CASSEQQGGGYTF. CDR3 nucleotides: TGCGCCAGCAGCGAGCAGCAGGGAGGCGGCTACACCTTC.

The CDR3 DNA reads as TGTGCCAGCAGCTTAGATACAGGGGCTAATTCACCCCTCCACTTT. Amino acids: CASSLDTGANSPLHF. This chain links TRBV11-3 with TRBJ1-6, with TRBD1 matching 7 bases. Trimming took 0 bases from V and 6 from J; bases not matched to a gene: 2. The CDR3 covers 15 residues. CDR1 is SGHNT and CDR2 is YENEEA in the germline V gene.

The chain has TRBV12-3 or TRBV12-4 and TRBJ1-1, with D uncertain. This CDR3 contains 13 residues. V was pared by 6 bases and J by 0 bases, with 8 bases between. Here the CDR3 DNA reads TGTGCCAGCAGCCGGAGGATGAACACTGAAGCTTTCTTT. Amino acids: CASSRRMNTEAFF.

This clone was picked up one time. CDR3 region: CASSEASSGRVIFEQYF. CDR3 nucleotide sequence: TGTGCCAGCAGTGAAGCGTCTAGCGGGAGGGTAATATTCGAGCAGTACTTC. The chain is built from TRBV6-1 and TRBJ2-7, with 12 nucleotides matching TRBD2. With V trimmed by 0 bases and J by 6 bases, 9 bases remained unmatched. This CDR3 is 17 amino acids long. The V gene's germline CDR1 is MNHNS and CDR2 SASEGT.